This paragraph reports one T cell receptor (beta chain). The sample has other DNA sequences that encode this CDR3 too. Participants spanned ages about 18 to 100 years and resided in roughly 26 US areas. The sample originates from a study of blood T cell repertoires in COVID-19. Across the whole study: T cells, B-cell-depleted T cells, or PBMCs supplied cDNA or gDNA.

V was trimmed by 2 bases and J by 0 bases, leaving 8 bases between them. Germline CDR1 is LGHNA and CDR2 is YSLEER. This CDR3 comprises 14 residues. Study processing details: Amplified reference gene primers provided the basis for estimating nucleated cell counts. Sequencing was performed with immunoSEQ multiplex PCR; in TCRdb, only in-frame clones are kept and a portion is missing. The D gene and trimming were derived from the DNA, and the V and J assignments and clone size from that table. The sample contains around 310,000 clones, roughly 86% of which appear only once. The sequence came from a woman in her thirties who had recovered from COVID-19. The chain joins TRBV4-3 to TRBJ2-7; D gene uncertain. Input material: PBMCs or T cells enriched from blood (not recorded which). CDR3 amino acids: CASSQSGSSYEQYF. The CDR3 bases are TGCGCCAGCAGCCAATCCGGGTCCTCCTACGAGCAGTACTTC.